This entry features one T cell receptor beta chain sequence. What it binds is not known. CDR1 is SGHTA, CDR2 FQGNSA, per germline. The germline V and J ends were trimmed by 1 base and 8 bases, with 11 bases remaining between them. The length of the CDR3 is 14 residues. The sample comes from a study of T cell repertoires in cytomegalovirus infection. In the study overall: Recently identified HLA-C-restricted CMV epitopes and well-studied HLA-B-restricted CMV epitopes were used by the study. Public signatures in TCR beta pointed to CMV infection and matching HLA type. Study-wide findings and caveats: The ex vivo response was dominated by HLA-C-restricted CMV-specific TCR beta clonotypes. Frequencies of public TCR beta families were cumulated, and this identified carriers of CMV plus the relevant HLA.

TCRdb called the reads again in MiXCR, with one record for every CDR3 protein. Of about 55,000 distinct CDR3 sequences listed, 20% were seen once; the top ten hold around 67%. This TCR came from a human donor in good health (CMV status not recorded). Some clones in this sample may be carry-over from other donors' samples. The sample here was CD8+ T cells from cultured PBMCs, taken from culture after CMV antigen stimulation. The chain combines TRBV7-2 with TRBJ1-4; D perhaps matches TRBD1 (5 bases). The CDR3 DNA sequence: TGTGCCAGCAGCTTAGGGGACGGGGGGGAAAAACTGTTTTTT. Its translation is CASSLGDGGEKLFF.